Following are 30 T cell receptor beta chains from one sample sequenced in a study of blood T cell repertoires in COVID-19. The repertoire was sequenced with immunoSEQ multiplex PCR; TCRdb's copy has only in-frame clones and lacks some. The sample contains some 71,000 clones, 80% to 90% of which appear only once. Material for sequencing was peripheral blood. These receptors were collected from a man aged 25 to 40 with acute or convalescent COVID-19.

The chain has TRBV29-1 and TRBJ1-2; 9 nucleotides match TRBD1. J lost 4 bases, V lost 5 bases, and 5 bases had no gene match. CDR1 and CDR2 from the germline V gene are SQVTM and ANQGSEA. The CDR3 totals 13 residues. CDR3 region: CSVLLGQGYGYTF. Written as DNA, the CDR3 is TGCAGCGTTCTTTTGGGACAGGGCTATGGCTACACCTTC.

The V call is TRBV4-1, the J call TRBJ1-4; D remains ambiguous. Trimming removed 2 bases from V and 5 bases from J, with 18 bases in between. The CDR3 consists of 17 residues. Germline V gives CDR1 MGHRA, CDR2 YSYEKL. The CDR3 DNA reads TGCGCCAGCAGCCAACCTATCAAGGAGCAGAGGAATGAAAAACTGTTTTTT. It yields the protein CASSQPIKEQRNEKLFF.

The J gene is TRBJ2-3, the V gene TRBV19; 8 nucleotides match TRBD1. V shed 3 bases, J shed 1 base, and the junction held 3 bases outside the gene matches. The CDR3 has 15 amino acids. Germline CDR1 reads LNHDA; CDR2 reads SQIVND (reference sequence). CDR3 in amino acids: CASSIPGQGTDTQYF. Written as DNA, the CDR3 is TGTGCCAGTAGTATCCCGGGACAGGGCACAGATACGCAGTATTTT.

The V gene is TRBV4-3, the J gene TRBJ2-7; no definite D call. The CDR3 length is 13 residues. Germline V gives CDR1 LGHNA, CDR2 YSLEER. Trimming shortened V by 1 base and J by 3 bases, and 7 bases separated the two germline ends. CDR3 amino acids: CASSQGRSYEQYF. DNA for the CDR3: TGCGCCAGCAGCCAAGGACGGAGCTACGAGCAGTACTTC.

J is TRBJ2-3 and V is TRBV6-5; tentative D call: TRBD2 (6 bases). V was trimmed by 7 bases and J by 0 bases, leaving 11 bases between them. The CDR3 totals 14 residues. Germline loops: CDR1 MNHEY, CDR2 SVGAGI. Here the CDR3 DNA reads TGTGCCAGCACTCAAGGGAGGAGCACAGATACGCAGTATTTT. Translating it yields CASTQGRSTDTQYF.

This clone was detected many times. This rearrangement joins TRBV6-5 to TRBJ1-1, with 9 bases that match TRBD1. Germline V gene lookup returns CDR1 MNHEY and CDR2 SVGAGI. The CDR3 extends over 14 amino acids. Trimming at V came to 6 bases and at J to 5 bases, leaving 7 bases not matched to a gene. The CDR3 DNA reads TGTGCCAGCAGCGGGGGACAGGGAGGTACTGAAGCTTTCTTT. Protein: CASSGGQGGTEAFF.

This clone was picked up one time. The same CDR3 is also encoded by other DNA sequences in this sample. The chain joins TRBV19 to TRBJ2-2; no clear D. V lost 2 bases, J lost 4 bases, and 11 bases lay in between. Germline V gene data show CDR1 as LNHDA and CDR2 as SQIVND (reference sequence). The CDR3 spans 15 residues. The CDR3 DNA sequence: TGTGCCAGTAGTATAATCGAGGAAAGCACCGGGGAGCTGTTTTTT. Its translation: CASSIIEESTGELFF. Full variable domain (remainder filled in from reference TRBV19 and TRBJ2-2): DGGITQSPKYLFRKEGQNVTLSCEQNLNHDAMYWYRQDPGQGLRLIYYSQIVNDFQKGDIAEGYSVSREKKESFPLTVTSAQKNPTAFYLCASSIIEESTGELFFGEGSRLTVL.

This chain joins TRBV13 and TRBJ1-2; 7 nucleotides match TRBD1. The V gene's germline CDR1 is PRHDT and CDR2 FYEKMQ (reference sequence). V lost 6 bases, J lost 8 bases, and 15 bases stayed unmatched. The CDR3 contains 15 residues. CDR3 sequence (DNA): TGTGCCAGCAGACGTCGACAGGGTGTGCTTTCCGGCTACACCTTC. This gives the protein CASRRRQGVLSGYTF.

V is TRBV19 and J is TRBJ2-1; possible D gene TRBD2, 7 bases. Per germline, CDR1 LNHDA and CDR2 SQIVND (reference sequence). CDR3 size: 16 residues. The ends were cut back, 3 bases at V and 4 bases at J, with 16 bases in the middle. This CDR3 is CASSIIGGTSYNEQFF. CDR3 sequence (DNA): TGTGCCAGTAGTATTATCGGGGGGACATCTTACAATGAGCAGTTCTTC.

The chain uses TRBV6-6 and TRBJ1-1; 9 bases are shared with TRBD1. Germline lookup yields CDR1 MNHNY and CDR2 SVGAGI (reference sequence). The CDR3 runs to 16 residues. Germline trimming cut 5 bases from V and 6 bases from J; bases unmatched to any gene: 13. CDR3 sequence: CASSPGTGMGRAEAFF. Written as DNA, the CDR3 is TGTGCCAGCAGTCCCGGGACAGGGATGGGAAGGGCTGAAGCTTTCTTT.

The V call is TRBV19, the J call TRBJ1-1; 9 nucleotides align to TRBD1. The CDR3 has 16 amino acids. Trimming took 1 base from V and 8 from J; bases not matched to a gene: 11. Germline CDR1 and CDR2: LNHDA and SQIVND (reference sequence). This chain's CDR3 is CASSIGLDRGLKEAFF. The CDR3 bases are TGTGCCAGTAGTATAGGCCTCGACAGGGGGTTAAAGGAAGCTTTCTTT.

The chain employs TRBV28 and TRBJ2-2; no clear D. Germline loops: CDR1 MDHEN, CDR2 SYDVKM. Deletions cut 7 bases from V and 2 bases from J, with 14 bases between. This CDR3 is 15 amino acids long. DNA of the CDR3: TGTGCCAGCACCAGTGGGCAGAGAAACACCGGGGAGCTGTTTTTT. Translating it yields CASTSGQRNTGELFF.

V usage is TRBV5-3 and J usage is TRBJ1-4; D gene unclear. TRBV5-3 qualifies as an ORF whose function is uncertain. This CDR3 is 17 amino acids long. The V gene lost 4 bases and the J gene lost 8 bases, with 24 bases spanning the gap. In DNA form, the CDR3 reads TGTGCCAGAAGCCTAATACCCTCAGGAGGCGCAGAAGAAAAACTGTTTTTT. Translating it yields CARSLIPSGGAEEKLFF.

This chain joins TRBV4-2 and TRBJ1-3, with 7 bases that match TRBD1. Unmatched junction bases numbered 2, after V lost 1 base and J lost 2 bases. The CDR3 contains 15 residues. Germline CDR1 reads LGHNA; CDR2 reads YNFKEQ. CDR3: CASSQVTGAGNTIYF. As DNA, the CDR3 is TGTGCCAGCAGCCAAGTCACAGGGGCTGGAAACACCATATATTTT.

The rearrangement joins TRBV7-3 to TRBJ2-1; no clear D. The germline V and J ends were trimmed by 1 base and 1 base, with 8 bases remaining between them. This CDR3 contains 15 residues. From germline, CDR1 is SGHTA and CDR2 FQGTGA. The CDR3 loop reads CASSLSFGSYNEQFF. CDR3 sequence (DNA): TGTGCCAGCAGCTTAAGCTTCGGGTCCTACAATGAGCAGTTCTTC.

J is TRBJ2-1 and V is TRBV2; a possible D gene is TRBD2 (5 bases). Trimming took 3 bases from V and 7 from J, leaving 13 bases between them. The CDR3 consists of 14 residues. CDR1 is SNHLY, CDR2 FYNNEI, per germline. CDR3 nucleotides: TGTGCCAGCAGTGACCTCCGGGGTGGGAATGAGCAGTTCTTC. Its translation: CASSDLRGGNEQFF.

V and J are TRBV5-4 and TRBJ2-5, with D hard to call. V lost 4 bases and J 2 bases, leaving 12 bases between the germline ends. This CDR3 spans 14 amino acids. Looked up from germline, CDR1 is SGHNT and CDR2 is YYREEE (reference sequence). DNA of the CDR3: TGTGCCAGCAGCCTTCGGTTCCGGCAAGAGACCCAGTACTTC. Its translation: CASSLRFRQETQYF.

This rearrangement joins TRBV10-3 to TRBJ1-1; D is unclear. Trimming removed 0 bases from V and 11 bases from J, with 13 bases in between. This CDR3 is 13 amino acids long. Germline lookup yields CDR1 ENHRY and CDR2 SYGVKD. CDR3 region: CAISESRRLEAFF. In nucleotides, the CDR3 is TGTGCCATCAGTGAGTCTCGTCGGTTGGAGGCTTTCTTT.

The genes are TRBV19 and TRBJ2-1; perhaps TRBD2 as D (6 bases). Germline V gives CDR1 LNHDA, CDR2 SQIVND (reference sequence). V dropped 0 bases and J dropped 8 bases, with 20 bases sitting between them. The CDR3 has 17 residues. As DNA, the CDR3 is TGTGCCAGTAGTATAGATCCCCTTAAACTAGCTTTCCATGAGCAGTTCTTC. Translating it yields CASSIDPLKLAFHEQFF. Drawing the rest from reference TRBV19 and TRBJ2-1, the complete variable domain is DGGITQSPKYLFRKEGQNVTLSCEQNLNHDAMYWYRQDPGQGLRLIYYSQIVNDFQKGDIAEGYSVSREKKESFPLTVTSAQKNPTAFYLCASSIDPLKLAFHEQFFGPGTRLTVL.

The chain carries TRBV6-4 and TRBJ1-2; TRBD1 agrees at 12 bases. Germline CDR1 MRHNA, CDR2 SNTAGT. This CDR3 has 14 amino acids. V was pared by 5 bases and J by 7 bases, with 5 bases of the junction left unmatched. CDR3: CASSPGQGAGGYTF. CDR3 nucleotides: TGTGCCAGCAGTCCGGGACAGGGGGCTGGTGGCTACACCTTC.

The CDR3 sequence: CASSLGLAGKETQYF. In nucleotides, the CDR3 is TGTGCCAGCAGCTTGGGACTAGCGGGAAAAGAGACCCAGTACTTC. This rearrangement joins TRBV7-9 to TRBJ2-5; TRBD2 matches 13 bases. Germline assignment: CDR1 SEHNR and CDR2 FQNEAQ (reference sequence). After removal of 3 bases from V and 3 bases from J, the junction contained 1 base not matched to a gene. The CDR3 runs 15 residues.

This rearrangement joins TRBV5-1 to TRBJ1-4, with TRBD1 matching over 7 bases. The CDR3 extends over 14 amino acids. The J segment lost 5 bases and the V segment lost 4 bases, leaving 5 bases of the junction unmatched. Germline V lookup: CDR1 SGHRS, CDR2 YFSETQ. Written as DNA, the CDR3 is TGCGCCAGCAGCCCCGGGACAGAAAATGAAAAACTGTTTTTT. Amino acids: CASSPGTENEKLFF. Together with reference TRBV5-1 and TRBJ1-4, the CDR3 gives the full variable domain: KAGVTQTPRYLIKTRGQQVTLSCSPISGHRSVSWYQQTPGQGLQFLFEYFSETQRNKGNFPGRFSGRQFSNSRSEMNVSTLELGDSALYLCASSPGTENEKLFFGSGTQLSVL.

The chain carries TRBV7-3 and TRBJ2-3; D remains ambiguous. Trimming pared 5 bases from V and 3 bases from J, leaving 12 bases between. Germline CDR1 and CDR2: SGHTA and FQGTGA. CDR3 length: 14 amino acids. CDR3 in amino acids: CASSRTRNTDTQYF. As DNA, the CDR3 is TGTGCCAGCAGCCGTACTCGTAATACAGATACGCAGTATTTT.

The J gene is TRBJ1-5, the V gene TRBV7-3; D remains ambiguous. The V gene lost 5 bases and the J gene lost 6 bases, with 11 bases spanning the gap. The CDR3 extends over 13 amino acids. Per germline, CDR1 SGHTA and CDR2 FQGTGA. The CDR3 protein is CASSPFRGQPQHF. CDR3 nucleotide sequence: TGTGCCAGCAGCCCCTTCAGAGGTCAGCCCCAGCATTTT.

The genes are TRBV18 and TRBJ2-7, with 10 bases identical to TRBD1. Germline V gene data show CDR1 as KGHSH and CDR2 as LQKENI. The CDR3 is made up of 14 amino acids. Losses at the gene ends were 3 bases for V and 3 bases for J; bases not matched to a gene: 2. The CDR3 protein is CASSPGTGDYEQYV. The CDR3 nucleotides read TGTGCCAGCTCACCTGGGACAGGGGACTACGAGCAGTACGTC.

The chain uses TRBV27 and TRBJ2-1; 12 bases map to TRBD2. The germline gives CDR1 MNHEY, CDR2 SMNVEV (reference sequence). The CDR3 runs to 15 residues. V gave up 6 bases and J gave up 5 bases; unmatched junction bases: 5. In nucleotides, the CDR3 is TGTGCCAGCAGACTAGCGGGAGGTAGGAACAATGAGCAGTTCTTC. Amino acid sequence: CASRLAGGRNNEQFF.

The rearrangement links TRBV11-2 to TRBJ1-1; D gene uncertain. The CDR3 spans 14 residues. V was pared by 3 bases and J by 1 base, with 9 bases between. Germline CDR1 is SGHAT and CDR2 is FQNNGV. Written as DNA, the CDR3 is TGTGCCAGCAGCTTCGAGGGCAGGAACACTGAAGCTTTCTTT. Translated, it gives CASSFEGRNTEAFF. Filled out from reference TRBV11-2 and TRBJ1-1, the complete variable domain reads EAGVAQSPRYKIIEKRQSVAFWCNPISGHATLYWYQQILGQGPKLLIQFQNNGVVDDSQLPKDRFSAERLKGVDSTLKIQPAKLEDSAVYLCASSFEGRNTEAFFGQGTRLTVV.

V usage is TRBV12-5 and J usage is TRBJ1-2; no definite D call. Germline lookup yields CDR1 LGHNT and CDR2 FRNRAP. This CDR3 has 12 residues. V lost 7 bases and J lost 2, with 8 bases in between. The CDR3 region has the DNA TGTGCTAGTGCGCAGGCAAACTATGGCTACACCTTC. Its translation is CASAQANYGYTF.

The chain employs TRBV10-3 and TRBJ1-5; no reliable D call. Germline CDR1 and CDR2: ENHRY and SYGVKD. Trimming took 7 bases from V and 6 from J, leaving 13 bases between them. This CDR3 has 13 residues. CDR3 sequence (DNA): TGTGCCATCACTCCTAGCCGCTTTCAGCCCCAGCATTTT. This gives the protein CAITPSRFQPQHF.

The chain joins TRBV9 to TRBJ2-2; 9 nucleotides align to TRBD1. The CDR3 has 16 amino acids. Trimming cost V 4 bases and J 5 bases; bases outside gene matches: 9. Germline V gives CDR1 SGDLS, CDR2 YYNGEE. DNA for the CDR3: TGTGCCAGCAGCCAAGCCGGGACAGGGATAACCGGGGAGCTGTTTTTT. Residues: CASSQAGTGITGELFF. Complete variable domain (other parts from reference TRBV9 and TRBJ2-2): DSGVTQTPKHLITATGQRVTLRCSPRSGDLSVYWYQQSLDQGLQFLIQYYNGEERAKGNILERFSAQQFPDLHSELNLSSLELGDSALYFCASSQAGTGITGELFFGEGSRLTVL.